This TCR beta chain was documented in a study of T cell responses to AZD1222 COVID-19 vaccine. In the study overall: Both about-4-week and about-12-week second-dose recipients were combined. Overall study results and limits: Unmutated variant regions reportedly attract nearly half of all spike-specific TCRs. Donors were chiefly white British, with a greater number of females, and clonal diversity was perhaps underestimated. Seropositive AZD1222 recipients at baseline numbered only five or six.

Assay: immunoSEQ multiplex PCR; the TCRdb copy retains only in-frame clones and omits some. The table lists about 130,000 clones, over 90% of them singletons. The V gene end was trimmed by 6 bases and the J gene end by 0 bases; junction bases not matched to a gene: 13. The CDR3 totals 19 residues. The germline V gene encodes CDR1 SGHTA and CDR2 FQGNSA. On this clone itself: The antigen is undetermined.

The J gene is TRBJ2-1, the V gene TRBV7-2; 11 nucleotides agree with TRBD2. This receptor was identified in an adult in good health. Source: peripheral blood, taken on day 0 of AZD1222 vaccination. The CDR3 nucleotides are TGTGCCAGCAGGCGCGTGGGACTAGCGGAGATGAGCTCCTACAATGAGCAGTTCTTC. Translated: CASRRVGLAEMSSYNEQFF.